Sequencing of this T cell receptor beta chain was carried out in a study of beta chain features in type 1 diabetes. Findings and limits, study-wide: Moderate yet significant TCRB CDR3 shortening was seen in Type 1 diabetes patients in all four CD4+ subsets. For patients, the naive, central memory and Treg TCRB repertoires appeared more alike than for healthy donors.

This CDR3 is built from 12 residues. Looked up from germline, CDR1 is LNHDA and CDR2 is SQIVND (reference sequence). Trimming removed 7 bases at V and 5 bases at J, with 9 bases between. The whole isolated RNA underwent reverse transcription, so sequencing captured expressed TCRB transcripts. The average read count of naive, central memory and regulatory T cell samples was about 3.57 million. Measured with immunoSEQ multiplex PCR; TCRdb has only the in-frame clones, and not every one. The repertoire holds hundreds of thousands of clones, with around an eighth as singletons. Note on this clone: Its antigen is as yet unknown.

This chain connects TRBV19 to TRBJ2-1, with no clear D. Sequenced input: naive CD4+ T cells from blood. The sequence derives from a man between 18 and 29 years old with type 1 diabetes. This chain's CDR3 is CASKDLDNEQFF. DNA for the CDR3: TGTGCCAGTAAAGACTTAGACAATGAGCAGTTCTTC.